This TCR beta chain was profiled in a study of cytomegalovirus exposure and HLA in healthy donors. For the study at large: Approximately 85 million unique TCRs from HLA-typed donors made up an early data release.

In this sample, this clone turned up a few times. What it binds is not known. PCR primers comprised 60 Vbeta and 13 Jbeta primers. Clones were sequenced by immunoSEQ multiplex PCR, and TCRdb holds only the in-frame ones, with some missing. Of tens of thousands of clones in the sample, roughly 9.1% were seen once. Study conclusions and caveats: Later on, an analysis showed TCR association rates differing by HLA locus, with DRB1 the most and HLA-C the fewest.

The CDR3 loop spans 15 amino acids. V gave up 7 bases and J gave up 3 bases, with 19 bases separating them. Germline CDR1 is SGHNT and CDR2 is YENEEA. This clonotype was sampled from a man in his sixties in good health and CMV-seropositive. V gene TRBV11-3 combines with J gene TRBJ2-7; tentatively, D is TRBD1 (6 bases). Source material: PBMCs. The CDR3 nucleotides read TGTGCCAGCATTCCTTCTCCTCCCAGGGGCTACGAGCAGTACGTC. As protein: CASIPSPPRGYEQYV.